Listed here is a single T cell receptor beta chain. As handled by the study authors: Amplification with reference gene primers provided the estimates of nucleated cell counts. The method was immunoSEQ multiplex PCR; TCRdb's version includes in-frame clones alone and lacks a portion of them. The DNA gave D and trimming, while V, J and clone size come from that table. The data show roughly 250,000 clones, 80% to 90% seen once. This sample is drawn from a study of blood T cell repertoires in COVID-19. In the study overall: Acute-phase and convalescent COVID-19 samples originated in the United States, Italy and Spain. The cDNA or gDNA used as material had been derived from T cells, B-cell-depleted T cells, or PBMCs.

Cohort 3 donors counted as recovered after two negative PCRs, clearance, or resolved symptoms. CDR3 size: 19 residues. Germline V gene data show CDR1 as SGHRS and CDR2 as YFSETQ. V lost 1 base and J lost 6; bases outside the gene matches: 15. The sample taken for sequencing was PBMCs or T cells enriched from blood (not recorded which). The rearrangement uses TRBV5-1 and TRBJ1-6; TRBD1 matches at 8 bases. The TCR was taken from a woman under 40 who had recovered from COVID-19. DNA of the CDR3: TGCGCCAGCAGCTTGAGTCACGGGGTCGGGACAGGCTCTAATTCACCCCTCCACTTT. Translated, it gives CASSLSHGVGTGSNSPLHF.